This T cell receptor (beta chain) comes out of a study of radiation and T cells in renal cell carcinoma. General study points: Top tumor clonotypes rose in blood 2 weeks post-radiation, then contracted.

On this clone: Its antigen is as yet unknown.

Here immunoSEQ multiplex PCR was the method, and the copy in TCRdb shows in-frame clones only, minus some. Of about 77,000 clones listed, approximately 87% are singletons. The time point is: blood 4 weeks post-SBRT, at nephrectomy. Treatment specified: 15 Gy SBRT to primary tumor, nephrectomy 4 weeks later. Nephrectomy followed 15 Gy stereotactic body radiation by 4 weeks. This renal cell carcinoma was of the clear cell type. V lost 4 bases, J lost 0 bases, and 4 bases lay in between. The germline V gene has CDR1 SGHRS and CDR2 YFSETQ. This CDR3 is built from 12 residues. The chain has TRBV5-1 and TRBJ1-1; the D is unclear. The sequences come from blood, collected from a patient whose treatment included radiotherapy and nephrectomy. This receptor was obtained from a woman aged 55-69 years with renal cell carcinoma. CDR3 residues: CASSRVNTEAFF. In nucleotides, the CDR3 is TGCGCCAGCAGCAGGGTGAACACTGAAGCTTTCTTT.